The source of this T cell receptor (beta chain) is a study of OX40 agonist ivuxolimab in advanced cancers. This CDR3 is 14 amino acids long. V lost 7 bases and J lost 6, with 13 bases in between. Germline loops: CDR1 MNHNY, CDR2 SVGAGI (reference sequence). This table comes from immunoSEQ multiplex PCR, and its TCRdb copy is limited to in-frame clones, with some not included. The sample consists of some 80,000 clones, about 83% of them appearing once. Source: CD4+ or CD8+ T cells sorted from blood, taken in a trial of the OX40 agonist ivuxolimab. The TCR comes from an adult with an advanced solid tumor such as melanoma, head and neck, liver or kidney cancer. The chain joins TRBV6-6 to TRBJ1-6; the D is unclear. DNA of the CDR3: TGTGCCAGCACCTACTGGGCAGCTAATTCACCCCTCCACTTT. It yields the protein CASTYWAANSPLHF.